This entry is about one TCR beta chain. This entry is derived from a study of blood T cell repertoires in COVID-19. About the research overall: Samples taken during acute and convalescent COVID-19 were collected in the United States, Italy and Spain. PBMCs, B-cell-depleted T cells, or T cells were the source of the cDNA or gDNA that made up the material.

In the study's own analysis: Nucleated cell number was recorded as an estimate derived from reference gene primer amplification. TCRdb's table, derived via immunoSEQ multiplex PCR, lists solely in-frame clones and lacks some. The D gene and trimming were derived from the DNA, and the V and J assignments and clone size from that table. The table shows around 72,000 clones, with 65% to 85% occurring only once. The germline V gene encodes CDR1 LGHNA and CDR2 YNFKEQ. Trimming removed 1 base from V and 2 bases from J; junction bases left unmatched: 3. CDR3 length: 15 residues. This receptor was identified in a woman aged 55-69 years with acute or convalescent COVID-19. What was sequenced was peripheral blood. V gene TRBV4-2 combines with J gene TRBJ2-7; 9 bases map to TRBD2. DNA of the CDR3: TGTGCCAGCAGCCAAGGGGCTAGCGGGGCCTACGAGCAGTACTTC. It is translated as CASSQGASGAYEQYF.